These T cell receptor beta chains were read from a single sample in a study of radiation and T cells in renal cell carcinoma. Method: immunoSEQ multiplex PCR; TCRdb's copy keeps in-frame clones and lacks some. Found here are 120,000 to 150,000 clones, approximately 86% of them singletons; the top ten hold about a sixth. The starting material was blood, obtained from a patient whose treatment included radiotherapy and nephrectomy. The receptors were sampled from a woman aged 45-60 years with renal cell carcinoma. Each CDR3 is given with its conserved first and last residue. The order of the fields is J gene, V gene, CDR3 protein.

TRBJ2-5	TRBV6-5	CASSRTANQETQYF
TRBJ1-1	TRBV4-2	CASSQGGRGTEAFF
TRBJ2-2	TRBV5-6	CASSLVANTGELFF
TRBJ1-1	TRBV19	CASSLGPNEAFF
TRBJ2-1	TRBV21-1	CASSKVGVGGGSYNEQFF
TRBJ2-7	TRBV19	CASSRKGDYEQYF
TRBJ2-3	TRBV10-1	CASSDLPTDTQYF
TRBJ2-2	TRBV6-6	CASTYFVRAGAGELFF
TRBJ1-1	TRBV19	CASRPQGIGTEAFF
TRBJ2-7	TRBV28	CASTGSGGGYEQYF
-	TRBV9	CASARAGGSYEQYF
TRBJ2-6	TRBV7-6	CASSLEGGSGLSVLTF
TRBJ1-1	TRBV5-1	CASSPSMNTEAFF
TRBJ2-1	TRBV28	CASSSSGTSGRAFNEQFF
TRBJ1-5	TRBV7-8	CASSSTELNQPQHF
TRBJ1-1	TRBV10-3	CAISDGTANTEAFF
TRBJ1-1	TRBV4-3	CASSQDPTIPFGAFF
TRBJ2-1	TRBV11-3	CASSRGTANEQFF
TRBJ2-2	TRBV5-1	CASSLVPGTGRTTGELFF
TRBJ2-3	TRBV11-2	CASSLGGFGGDTQYF
TRBJ2-7	TRBV19	CASSSRRGSDEQYF
TRBJ1-1	TRBV9	CASSVGHSMNTEAFF
TRBJ1-3	TRBV9	CASSIGQVNSGNTIYF
TRBJ2-7	TRBV27	CASSLRDISYEQYF
TRBJ2-2	TRBV7-2	CASSIGQGALTGELFF
TRBJ2-1	TRBV7-6	CASSLAPAGGPYNEQFF
TRBJ1-4	TRBV5-4	CASSLGAPGEKLFF
TRBJ1-2	TRBV5-6	CASSAGTAYGYTF
TRBJ2-5	TRBV2	CASRAGLETQYF
TRBJ2-7	TRBV28	CASSLRPGRQSYEQYF
TRBJ2-7	TRBV5-6	CASSSLFYEQYF
TRBJ2-7	TRBV6-1	CASSSVGGLNEQYF